This TCR beta chain was found in a study of blood T cell repertoires in COVID-19. Study overall: Material from acute and convalescent COVID-19 was sourced from the United States, Italy and Spain. Sources were T cells, B-cell-depleted T cells, or PBMCs; the material itself was cDNA or gDNA.

This CDR3 has 17 amino acids. V lost 1 base, J lost 2 bases, and 9 bases stayed unmatched. Germline V lookup: CDR1 SGHTA, CDR2 FQGNSA. Original processing methods: Amplifying reference gene primers gave estimates of nucleated cell counts. Data came from immunoSEQ multiplex PCR; TCRdb stores just in-frame clones and leaves some out. V, J and clone size are those of that table, while D and trimming were read from the DNA. Of about 270,000 clones listed, approximately 86% are singletons. What was sequenced was peripheral blood. This chain links TRBV7-2 with TRBJ2-7, with 9 bases fitting TRBD2. The TCR sequence derives from a woman younger than 35 with acute or convalescent COVID-19. The CDR3 nucleotides are TGTGCCAGCAGCTTAGTTCGTAATAGCGGGAGACCCTACGAGCAGTACTTC. Amino acids: CASSLVRNSGRPYEQYF.